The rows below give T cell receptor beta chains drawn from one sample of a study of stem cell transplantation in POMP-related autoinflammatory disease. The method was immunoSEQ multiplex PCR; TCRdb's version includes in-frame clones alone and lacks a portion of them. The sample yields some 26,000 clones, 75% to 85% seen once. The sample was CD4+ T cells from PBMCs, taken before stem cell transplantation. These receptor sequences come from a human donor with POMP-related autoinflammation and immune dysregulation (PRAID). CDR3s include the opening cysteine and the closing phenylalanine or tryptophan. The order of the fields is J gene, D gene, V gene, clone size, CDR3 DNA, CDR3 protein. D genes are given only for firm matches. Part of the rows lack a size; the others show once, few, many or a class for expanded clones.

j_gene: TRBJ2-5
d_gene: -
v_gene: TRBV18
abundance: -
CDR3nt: TGTGCCAGCTCACCACGCGCAGATAGAGAGACCCAGTACTTC
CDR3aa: CASSPRADRETQYF

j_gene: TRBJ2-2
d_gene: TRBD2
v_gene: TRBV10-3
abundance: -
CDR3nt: TGTGCCATCCCCCGACTAGCGGGAGTTTACACCGGGGAGCTGTTTTTT
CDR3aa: CAIPRLAGVYTGELFF

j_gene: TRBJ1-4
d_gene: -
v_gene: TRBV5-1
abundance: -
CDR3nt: TGCGCCAGCAGCTTAGTCACCGCTCCCAATGAAAAACTGTTTTTT
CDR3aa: CASSLVTAPNEKLFF

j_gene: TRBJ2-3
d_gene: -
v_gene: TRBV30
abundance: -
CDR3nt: TGTGCCTGGAGAAGTCCGGGGGGCCTCACAGATACGCAGTATTTT
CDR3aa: CAWRSPGGLTDTQYF

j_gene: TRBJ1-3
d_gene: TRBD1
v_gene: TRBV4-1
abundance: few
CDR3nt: TGCGCCAGCAGCCAACAGGGGGAGAAGGCTGGAAACACCATATATTTT
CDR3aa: CASSQQGEKAGNTIYF

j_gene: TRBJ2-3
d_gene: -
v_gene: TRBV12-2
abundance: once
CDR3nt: TGTGCAAGGCTTTCAGCAGATACGCAGTATTTT
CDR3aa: CARLSADTQYF

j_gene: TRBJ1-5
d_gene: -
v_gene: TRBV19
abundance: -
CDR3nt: TGTGCCAGTAGTATTTCAGGGGTCATAGGTCAGCCCCAGCATTTT
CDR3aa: CASSISGVIGQPQHF

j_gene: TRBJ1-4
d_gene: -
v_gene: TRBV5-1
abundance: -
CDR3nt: TGCGCCAGCAGCTTGTCAGGGACTAATGAAAAACTGTTTTTT
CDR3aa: CASSLSGTNEKLFF

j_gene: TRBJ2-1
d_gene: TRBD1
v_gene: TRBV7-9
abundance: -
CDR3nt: TGTGCCAGCAGCTTCCTGACAGGGGGGAAGAGGCATGAGCAGTTCTTC
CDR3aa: CASSFLTGGKRHEQFF

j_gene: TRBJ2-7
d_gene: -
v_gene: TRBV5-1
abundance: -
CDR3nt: TGCGCCAGCAGCTTGTTCGTGGGGCGCGAGCAGTACTTC
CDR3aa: CASSLFVGREQYF

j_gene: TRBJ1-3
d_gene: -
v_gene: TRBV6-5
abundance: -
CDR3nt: TGTGCCAGCAGTTACTTTGGGCAGCGAGAAGGAAACACCATATATTTT
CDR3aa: CASSYFGQREGNTIYF

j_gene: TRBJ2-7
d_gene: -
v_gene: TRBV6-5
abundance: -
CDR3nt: TGTGCCAGCAGCCGAGGTGGGGAGCAGTACTTC
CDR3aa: CASSRGGEQYF

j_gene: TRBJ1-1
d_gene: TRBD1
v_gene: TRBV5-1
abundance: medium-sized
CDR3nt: TGCGCCAGCAGCTTTTCCTCGGGACAGGGGACTGAAGCTTTCTTT
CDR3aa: CASSFSSGQGTEAFF

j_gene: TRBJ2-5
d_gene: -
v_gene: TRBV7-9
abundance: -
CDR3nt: TGTGCCAGCAGCAAATACCAAGAGACCCAGTACTTC
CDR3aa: CASSKYQETQYF

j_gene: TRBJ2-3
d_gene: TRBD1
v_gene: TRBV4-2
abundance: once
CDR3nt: TGTGCCAGCAGCCAGTCCGGGACAGGTAGCACAGATACGCAGTATTTT
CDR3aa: CASSQSGTGSTDTQYF

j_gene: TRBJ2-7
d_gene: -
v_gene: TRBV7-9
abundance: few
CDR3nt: TGTGCCGGGTGGGTGCCGTCCTACGAGCAGTACTTC
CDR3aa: CAGWVPSYEQYF

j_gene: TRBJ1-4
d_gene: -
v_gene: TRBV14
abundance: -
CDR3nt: TGTGCCAGCAGCCACGGGACGCTTAATGAAAAACTGTTTTTT
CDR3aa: CASSHGTLNEKLFF

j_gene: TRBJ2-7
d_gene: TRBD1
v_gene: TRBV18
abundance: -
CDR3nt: TGTGCCAGCTCACCGAGGGACAGTTCCTACGAGCAGTACTTC
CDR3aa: CASSPRDSSYEQYF

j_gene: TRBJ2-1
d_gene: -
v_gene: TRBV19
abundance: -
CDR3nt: TGTGCCAGTAGTAGTCCTAGCGCAGCCTACAATGAGCAGTTCTTC
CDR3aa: CASSSPSAAYNEQFF

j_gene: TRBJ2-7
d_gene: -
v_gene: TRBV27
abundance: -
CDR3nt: TGTGCCAGCATCACTCCCAGTAAGGGTCAGATTAACTACGAGCAGTACTTC
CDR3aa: CASITPSKGQINYEQYF

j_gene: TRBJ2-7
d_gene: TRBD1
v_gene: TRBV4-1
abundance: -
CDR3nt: TGCGCCAGCAGCCAAGATTCATCGACAGGGTATACCTCCTACGAGCAGTACTTC
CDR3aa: CASSQDSSTGYTSYEQYF

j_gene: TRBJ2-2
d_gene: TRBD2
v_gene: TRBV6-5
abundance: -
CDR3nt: TGTGCCAGCAGGCTACAGCGGGGGAACACCGGGGAGCTGTTTTTT
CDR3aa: CASRLQRGNTGELFF

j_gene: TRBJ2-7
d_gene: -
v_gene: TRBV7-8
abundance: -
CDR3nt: TGTGCCAGCAGCCCAGGGGCAGGAAACGAGCAGTACTTC
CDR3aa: CASSPGAGNEQYF

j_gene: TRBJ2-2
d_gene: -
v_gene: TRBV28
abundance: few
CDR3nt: TGTGCCAGCACCAATCTGGGCACCGGGGAGCTGTTTTTT
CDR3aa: CASTNLGTGELFF

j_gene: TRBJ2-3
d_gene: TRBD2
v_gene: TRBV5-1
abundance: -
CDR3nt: TGCGCCAGCAGCTTGGGCGGGACTAGCGGGAGCACAGATACGCAGTATTTT
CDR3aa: CASSLGGTSGSTDTQYF

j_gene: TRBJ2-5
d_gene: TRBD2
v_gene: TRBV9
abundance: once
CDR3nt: TGTGCCAGCAGCGTATTCGATCTAGCGGGACAAGAGACCCAGTACTTC
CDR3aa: CASSVFDLAGQETQYF

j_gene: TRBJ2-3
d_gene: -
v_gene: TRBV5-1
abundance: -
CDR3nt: TGCGCCAGCAGCAAAGGCATACTAGACACAGATACGCAGTATTTT
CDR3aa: CASSKGILDTDTQYF

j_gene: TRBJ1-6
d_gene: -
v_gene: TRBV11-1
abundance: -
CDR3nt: TGTGCCAGCAGCTTAGACAGGATTAATTCACCCCTCCACTTT
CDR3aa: CASSLDRINSPLHF

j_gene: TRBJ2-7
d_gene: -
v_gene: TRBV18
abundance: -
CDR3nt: TGTGCCAGCTCACCTCGGGACGGAAGCTACGAGCAGTACTTC
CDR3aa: CASSPRDGSYEQYF

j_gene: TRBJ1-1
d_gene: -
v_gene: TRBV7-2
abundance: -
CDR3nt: TGTGCCAGCAGCTTTGCCGCGAACACTGAAGCTTTCTTT
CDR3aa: CASSFAANTEAFF

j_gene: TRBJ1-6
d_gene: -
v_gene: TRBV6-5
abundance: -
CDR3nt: TGTGCCAGCAGGCACCAACCGGGACCGCTTTGGCCCCTCCACTTT
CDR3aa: CASRHQPGPLWPLHF

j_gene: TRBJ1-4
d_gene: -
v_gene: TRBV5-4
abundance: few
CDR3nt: TGTGCCAGCAGCTTGGGCACAGCCGGTTTTAGACTGTTTTTT
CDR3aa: CASSLGTAGFRLFF

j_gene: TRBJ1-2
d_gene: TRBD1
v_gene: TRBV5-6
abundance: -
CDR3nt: TGTGCCAGCAGCCTGGACAGGGTGGGTGGCTACACCTTC
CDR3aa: CASSLDRVGGYTF

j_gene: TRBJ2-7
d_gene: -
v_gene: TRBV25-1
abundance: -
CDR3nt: TGTGCCAGTTCCCAGGGGGGGTCCTACGAGCAGTACTTC
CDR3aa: CASSQGGSYEQYF

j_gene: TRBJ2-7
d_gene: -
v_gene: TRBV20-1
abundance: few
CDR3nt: TGCAGTGAAAGGGGCAGGGAGTACTTC
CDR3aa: CSERGREYF

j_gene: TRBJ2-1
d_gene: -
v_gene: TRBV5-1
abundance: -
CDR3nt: TGCGCCAGCAGCTTTAGGACAGATACCTACAATGAGCAGTTCTTC
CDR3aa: CASSFRTDTYNEQFF

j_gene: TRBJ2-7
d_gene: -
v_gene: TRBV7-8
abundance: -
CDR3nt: TGTGCCAGCAGCTTTCACCCCGGGACCCCCTACGAGCAGTACTTC
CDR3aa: CASSFHPGTPYEQYF

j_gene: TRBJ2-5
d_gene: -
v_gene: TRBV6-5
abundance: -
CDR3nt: TGTGCCAGCCGGGCGGGAAACCAAGAGACCCAGTACTTC
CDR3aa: CASRAGNQETQYF

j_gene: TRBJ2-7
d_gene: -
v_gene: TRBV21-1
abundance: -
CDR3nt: TGTGCCAGCAGCAAAGGTTCAGGGGGCTTCTCCTACGAGCAGTACTTC
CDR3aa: CASSKGSGGFSYEQYF

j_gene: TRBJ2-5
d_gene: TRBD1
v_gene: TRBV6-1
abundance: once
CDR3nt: TGTGCCAGCAGAGAAACAGGGGTGGAGACCCAGTACTTC
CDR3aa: CASRETGVETQYF

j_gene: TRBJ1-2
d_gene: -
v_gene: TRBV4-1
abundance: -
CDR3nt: TGCGCCAGCAGCCGGGCGTCAGGAGGTCCAAGTTTTCATGGCTACACCTTC
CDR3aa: CASSRASGGPSFHGYTF